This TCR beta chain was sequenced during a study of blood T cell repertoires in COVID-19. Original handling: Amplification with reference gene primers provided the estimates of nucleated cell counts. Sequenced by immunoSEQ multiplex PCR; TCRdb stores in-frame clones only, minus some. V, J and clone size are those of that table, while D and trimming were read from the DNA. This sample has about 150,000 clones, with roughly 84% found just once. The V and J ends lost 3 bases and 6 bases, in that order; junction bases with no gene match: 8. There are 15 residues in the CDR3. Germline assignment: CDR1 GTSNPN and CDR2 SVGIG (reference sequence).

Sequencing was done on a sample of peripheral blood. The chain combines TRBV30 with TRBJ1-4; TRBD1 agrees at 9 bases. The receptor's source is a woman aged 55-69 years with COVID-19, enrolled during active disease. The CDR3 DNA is TGTGCCTGGAGCGACGACAGGGGGTTCGATGAAAAACTGTTTTTT. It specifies CAWSDDRGFDEKLFF.